These 27 T cell receptor beta chains were sequenced from one sample in a study of CD8 T cells in ankylosing spondylitis. No antigen is known for these receptors. Via MiXCR, TCRdb re-called the 5' RACE reads, giving one row per CDR3 protein. This table holds 200,000 to 250,000 distinct CDR3 sequences, around 16% found once. General study results and limits: Characteristic of ankylosing spondylitis blood, it appeared, was a TCR beta motif comprising roughly eight highly homologous variants.

Material for sequencing was blood, either unsorted or a sorted T cell fraction (not recorded which). These receptor sequences come from a male donor with ankylosing spondylitis.

The table lists this clonotype with a few counts. The chain combines TRBV9 with TRBJ2-7; 13 bases fit TRBD2. The V gene end was trimmed by 3 bases and the J gene end by 3 bases; junction bases not matched to a gene: 3. The CDR3 is 15 amino acids. Germline V lookup: CDR1 SGDLS, CDR2 YYNGEE. The DNA of the CDR3 is TGTGCCAGCAGCGAGGGACTAGCGGGAAGCTACGAGCAGTACTTC. Encoded protein: CASSEGLAGSYEQYF.

The J gene is TRBJ2-7, the V gene TRBV6-4; 10 bases line up with TRBD1. The V gene's germline CDR1 is MRHNA and CDR2 SNTAGT. The CDR3 loop spans 15 amino acids. The junction had 7 bases not matched to a gene; V was cut back by 5 bases and J by 3 bases. The CDR3 sequence is CASSSPGTGVYEQYF. CDR3 in DNA: TGTGCCAGCAGTTCCCCCGGGACAGGGGTCTACGAGCAGTACTTC.

The J gene is TRBJ2-7, the V gene TRBV20-1, with a weak D call TRBD1 (6 bases). CDR3 length: 12 amino acids. Per the germline V gene, CDR1 is DFQATT and CDR2 is SNEGSKA (reference sequence). The V end lost 2 bases, the J end lost 3 bases, and 8 bases lay between the germline ends. The CDR3 loop is CSARPTGYEQYF. Written as DNA, the CDR3 is TGCAGTGCTAGACCGACAGGCTACGAGCAGTACTTC.

The V gene is TRBV20-1, the J gene TRBJ1-1; D gene unclear. This CDR3 has 13 residues. Trimming cost V 1 base and J 4 bases, with 10 bases left between them. Germline CDR1 DFQATT, CDR2 SNEGSKA (reference sequence). DNA for the CDR3: TGCAGTGCTAGAGGTCTAGAGGTCACTGAAGCTTTCTTT. Its protein is CSARGLEVTEAFF.

The chain employs TRBV20-1 and TRBJ1-4; D is unresolved. V lost 3 bases, J lost 16 bases, and 15 bases lay in between. Per germline, CDR1 DFQATT and CDR2 SNEGSKA (reference sequence). There are 11 residues in the CDR3. CDR3 residues: CSASVNGERFF. CDR3 in DNA: TGCAGTGCTAGCGTCAACGGGGAACGGTTTTTT.

This clonotype was seen only a few times. This chain joins TRBV6-5 and TRBJ2-3; 9 bases match TRBD2. CDR1 is MNHEY and CDR2 is SVGAGI in the germline V gene. Losses at the gene ends were 0 bases for V and 3 bases for J; bases not matched to a gene: 4. The CDR3 consists of 16 residues. The CDR3 nucleotides read TGTGCCAGCAGTTACTCGGCCAGCGGGAGGACAGATACGCAGTATTTT. Residues: CASSYSASGRTDTQYF.

The rearrangement uses TRBV9 and TRBJ1-1, with 10 nucleotides matching TRBD1. Germline assignment: CDR1 SGDLS and CDR2 YYNGEE. The CDR3 sequence is 15 residues long. With V trimmed by 0 bases and J by 8 bases, 7 bases remained unmatched. CDR3 bases: TGTGCCAGCAGCGTAGACGGGACAGGGGCGCGGGAAGCTTTCTTT. It codes for CASSVDGTGAREAFF.

J is TRBJ2-1 and V is TRBV7-9; 8 bases are shared with TRBD2. The V and J ends lost 0 bases and 7 bases, in that order; junction bases with no gene match: 8. CDR1 SEHNR and CDR2 FQNEAQ come from the germline V gene (reference sequence). CDR3 length equals 16 residues. The CDR3 DNA sequence: TGTGCCAGCAGCTTAGCAGTGGCCCCGGGAGGGAATGAGCAGTTCTTC. Its translation is CASSLAVAPGGNEQFF.

This chain uses TRBV25-1 with TRBJ2-1; D gene unclear. The ends were cut back, 3 bases at V and 0 bases at J, with 9 bases in the middle. From germline, CDR1 is MGHDK and CDR2 SYGVNS. The CDR3 totals 15 residues. As DNA, the CDR3 is TGTGCCAGCAGTGATACAGTGAGCTCCTACAATGAGCAGTTCTTC. Amino acid sequence: CASSDTVSSYNEQFF.

This clonotype was picked up many times. The chain joins TRBV4-1 to TRBJ1-1; 11 positions match TRBD1. Germline loops: CDR1 MGHRA, CDR2 YSYEKL. The CDR3 runs 18 residues. After removal of 1 base from V and 1 base from J, the junction contained 8 bases not matched to a gene. In DNA, the CDR3 is TGCGCCAGCAGCCAAGTTCCTGGACAGGGGGCAAGGAACACTGAAGCTTTCTTT. It specifies CASSQVPGQGARNTEAFF.

This clonotype was seen only a few times. V and J are TRBV28 and TRBJ1-5; D not resolved. Trimming stripped 3 bases from V and 2 bases from J, with 14 bases between. The germline CDR1 and CDR2 sequences are MDHEN and SYDVKM. CDR3 size: 16 residues. The CDR3 bases are TGTGCCAGCAGTTTTCGCCTGGTCCCGGGCAATCAGCCCCAGCATTTT. Amino acid sequence: CASSFRLVPGNQPQHF.

This clonotype was found many times. The rearrangement links TRBV20-1 to TRBJ2-7, with D hard to call. This CDR3 is built from 14 residues. Germline assignment: CDR1 DFQATT and CDR2 SNEGSKA (reference sequence). Deletions cut 0 bases from V and 0 bases from J, with 9 bases between. Here the CDR3 reads CSARDLVGSYEQYF. CDR3 sequence (DNA): TGCAGTGCTAGAGATCTTGTTGGCTCCTACGAGCAGTACTTC.

This clonotype was seen a few times. The chain links TRBV12-3 or TRBV12-4 to TRBJ2-6, with no clear D. Trimming removed 7 bases at V and 4 bases at J, with 20 bases between. There are 17 residues in the CDR3. This CDR3 reads CASTAWGGPRGANVLTF. CDR3 in DNA: TGTGCCAGCACCGCCTGGGGTGGACCTCGGGGGGCCAACGTCCTGACTTTC.

The chain uses TRBV4-1 and TRBJ2-3, with 10 bases identical to TRBD2. Germline V gene data show CDR1 as MGHRA and CDR2 as YSYEKL. This CDR3 is 16 amino acids long. The junction had 13 bases not matched to a gene; V was cut back by 10 bases and J by 3 bases. The DNA of the CDR3 is TGCGCCATCACTCCCCTTGGACTAGCGGCAACAGATACGCAGTATTTT. It is translated as CAITPLGLAATDTQYF.

In this sample, this clonotype turned up a few times. This chain links TRBV7-2 with TRBJ1-2; a weak D match, TRBD1 (6 bases). The CDR3 consists of 16 residues. Trimming left V 2 bases short and J 3 bases short, with 16 bases between. Per germline, CDR1 SGHTA and CDR2 FQGNSA. CDR3 sequence reads: CASSLSVGGADYGYTF. The CDR3 DNA is TGTGCCAGCAGCTTAAGTGTTGGGGGCGCGGACTATGGCTACACCTTC.

This clonotype was recorded many times. The CDR3 nucleotides read TGTGCCATCAGTGAACAGGGGGATTTCGATGAGCAGTTCTTC. It translates to CAISEQGDFDEQFF. The V call is TRBV10-3, the J call TRBJ2-1, with 8 positions matching TRBD1. The trim removed 3 bases at V and 8 bases at J, leaving 6 bases unmatched. Germline V gene data show CDR1 as ENHRY and CDR2 as SYGVKD. The CDR3 contains 14 residues.

In this sample, this clonotype turned up a few times. This chain joins TRBV7-6 and TRBJ1-1; D might be TRBD1 (6 bases). The CDR3 totals 14 residues. The V and J ends lost 4 bases and 3 bases respectively, with 12 bases between them. Germline V gives CDR1 SGHVS, CDR2 FNYEAQ. The DNA for the CDR3 is TGTGCCAGCAGCTCAACAGGGCGAGACACTGAAGCTTTCTTT. Translation gives CASSSTGRDTEAFF.

This clonotype was counted many times. The chain joins TRBV20-1 to TRBJ1-1; D may be TRBD1 (6 bases). The CDR3 contains 16 residues. In germline, CDR1 is DFQATT, CDR2 SNEGSKA (reference sequence). V shed 5 bases and J shed 0 bases, with 19 bases lying between them. CDR3 DNA sequence: TGCAGTGCTCCCAAAGGGTGGACAGTCATGAACACTGAAGCTTTCTTT. This codes for CSAPKGWTVMNTEAFF.

The gene calls are TRBV4-1 and TRBJ2-1; 8 positions agree with TRBD2. The V gene's germline CDR1 is MGHRA and CDR2 YSYEKL. The CDR3 contains 13 residues. V lost 0 bases and J lost 10; bases outside the gene matches: 2. The CDR3 DNA sequence: TGCGCCAGCAGCCAAGAACCGGGGGGGGAGCAGTTCTTC. Translated, it gives CASSQEPGGEQFF.

The CDR3 coding sequence is TGTGCCACCAGTTCCGGGACACGGACGGTTGGTAATTCACCCCTCCACTTT. This gives the protein CATSSGTRTVGNSPLHF. The genes are TRBV15 and TRBJ1-6, with TRBD1 as a possible D gene (6 bases). The CDR3 length is 17 residues. Trimming removed 6 bases from V and 6 bases from J, with 21 bases in between. The germline V gene has CDR1 LNHNV and CDR2 YYDKDF (reference sequence).

This clonotype was detected a few times. The chain carries TRBV7-9 and TRBJ1-2; no definite D call. Germline CDR1 is SEHNR and CDR2 is FQNEAQ (reference sequence). This CDR3 is built from 13 residues. Trimming cost V 8 bases and J 6 bases, with 16 bases left between them. Written as DNA, the CDR3 is TGTGCCAGCGAGGATCAGGTTTTGGATGGCTACACCTTC. Its translation: CASEDQVLDGYTF.

Concerning this clonotype itself: No DNA is shown, since the ends of the CDR3 on it are uncertain; the CDR3 is the one TCRdb lists. The chain links TRBV6-1 to TRBJ2-2; TRBD1, the table's D call, lacks a check against the DNA. The germline gives CDR1 MNHNS, CDR2 SASEGT. Counting both end residues, the CDR3 totals 16 amino acids. The CDR3 protein is CASSPPSAYTGELFFF.

A few counts support this clonotype. The rearrangement links TRBV28 to TRBJ2-7, with TRBD2 matching over 9 bases. There are 14 residues in the CDR3. The germline gives CDR1 MDHEN, CDR2 SYDVKM. J was trimmed by 7 bases and V by 7 bases; bases with no gene match: 11. CDR3: CASISGLAPREQYF. In DNA, the CDR3 is TGTGCCAGCATTTCGGGACTAGCCCCACGGGAGCAGTACTTC. Filled out from reference TRBV28 and TRBJ2-7, the complete variable domain reads DVKVTQSSRYLVKRTGEKVFLECVQDMDHENMFWYRQDPGLGLRLIYFSYDVKMKEKGDIPEGYSVSREKKERFSLILESASTNQTSMYLCASISGLAPREQYFGPGTRLTVT.

There are a few counts of this clonotype. V usage is TRBV7-3 and J usage is TRBJ2-2; D is unresolved. This CDR3 region has 13 residues. CDR1 is SGHTA and CDR2 is FQGTGA in the germline V gene. The V and J ends lost 2 bases and 6 bases respectively, with 7 bases between them. The CDR3 is CASSLVQSGELFF. The CDR3, as DNA: TGTGCCAGCAGCTTAGTACAATCCGGGGAGCTGTTTTTT.

This clonotype was seen more than once but under ten times. The rearrangement joins TRBV20-1 to TRBJ2-2; 7 bases align to TRBD2. Trimming cost V 0 bases and J 3 bases; bases outside gene matches: 4. Germline V gene sequence: CDR1 DFQATT, CDR2 SNEGSKA (reference sequence). CDR3 length equals 15 residues. The CDR3 sequence: CSARDGREDTGELFF. Written as DNA, the CDR3 is TGCAGTGCTAGAGATGGGAGGGAGGACACCGGGGAGCTGTTTTTT.

J is TRBJ1-1 and V is TRBV7-9, with 8 positions matching TRBD1. Germline assignment: CDR1 SEHNR and CDR2 FQNEAQ (reference sequence). Germline trimming cut 5 bases from V and 5 bases from J; bases unmatched to any gene: 4. The CDR3 has 13 amino acids. The CDR3 here is CASSPRQGTEAFF. The DNA for the CDR3 is TGTGCCAGCAGCCCACGACAGGGGACTGAAGCTTTCTTT.

This clonotype appeared many times. This chain links TRBV12-3 or TRBV12-4 with TRBJ2-7, with 12 nucleotides matching TRBD2. The CDR3 runs 14 residues. The J segment lost 4 bases and the V segment lost 4 bases, leaving 2 bases of the junction unmatched. The CDR3 here is CASSSGLAGYEQYF. CDR3 nucleotide sequence: TGTGCCAGCAGTTCGGGACTAGCGGGTTACGAGCAGTACTTC.